Here is one T cell receptor beta chain with its context. Using immunoSEQ multiplex PCR, the repertoire was profiled, and TCRdb retains in-frame clones only, with some absent. The table includes hundreds of thousands of clones, roughly 87% detected once. Per germline, CDR1 LNHDA and CDR2 SQIVND (reference sequence). Trimming shortened V by 4 bases and J by 12 bases, and 19 bases separated the two germline ends. This CDR3 region has 14 residues. Documented treatment: 19 received Ad26.COV2.S at low or high dose, single or two shots; several received placebo; per-sample allocation not given. Sampling occurred on day 63 after the first vaccine or placebo injection. The data are from a study of Ad26.COV2.S vaccination and SARS-CoV-2 variants.

The sequenced sample was peripheral blood, obtained in a trial of Ad26.COV2.S vaccine versus placebo. The chain links TRBV19 to TRBJ2-1, with D tentatively TRBD1 or TRBD2 (7 bases each). The clonotype was recovered from a person aged 18-60 years who received the Ad26.COV2.S COVID-19 vaccine or a placebo. The CDR3 region is CASSNRGGSTWQFF. The CDR3 coding sequence is TGTGCCAGTAGTAACAGGGGAGGGTCTACTTGGCAGTTCTTC.